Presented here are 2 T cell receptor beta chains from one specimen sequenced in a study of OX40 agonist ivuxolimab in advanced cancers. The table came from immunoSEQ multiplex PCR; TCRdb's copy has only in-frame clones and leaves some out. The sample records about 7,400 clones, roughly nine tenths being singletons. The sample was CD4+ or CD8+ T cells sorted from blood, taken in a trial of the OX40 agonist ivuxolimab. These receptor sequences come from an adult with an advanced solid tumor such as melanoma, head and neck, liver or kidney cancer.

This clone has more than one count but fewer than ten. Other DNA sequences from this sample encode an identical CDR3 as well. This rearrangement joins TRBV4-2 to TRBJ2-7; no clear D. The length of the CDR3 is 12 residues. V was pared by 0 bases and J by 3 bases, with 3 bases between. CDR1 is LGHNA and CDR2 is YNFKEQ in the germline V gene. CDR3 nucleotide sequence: TGTGCCAGCAGCCAAGACAGCTACGAGCAGTACTTC. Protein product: CASSQDSYEQYF.

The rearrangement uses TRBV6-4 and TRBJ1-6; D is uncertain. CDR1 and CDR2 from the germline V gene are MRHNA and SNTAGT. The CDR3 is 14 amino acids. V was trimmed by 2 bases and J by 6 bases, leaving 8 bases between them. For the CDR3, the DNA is TGTGCCAGCAGTGACGACCCCTTTAATTCACCCCTCCACTTT. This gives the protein CASSDDPFNSPLHF.